These 13 T cell receptor beta chains share one sample of origin, sequenced in a study of response to subunit inactivated influenza vaccine. Using its own MiXCR run on the RT-PCR reads, TCRdb lists one record per CDR3 protein. Seen here are more than 450,000 distinct CDR3 sequences, over 9.5% observed once, and the top ten hold 10% to 13%. Specimen: PBMCs from blood, collected on the day of vaccination. These receptors all stem from a man aged 45-65 years who received an inactivated influenza vaccine.

V gene TRBV15 combines with J gene TRBJ1-5; D may be TRBD1 (5 bases). Trimming took off 1 base at V and 4 bases at J, with 5 bases between the two ends. This CDR3 is built from 13 residues. Germline V gene lookup returns CDR1 LNHNV and CDR2 YYDKDF (reference sequence). The CDR3 nucleotides are TGTGCCACCAGCAGAGCAGGGAATCAGCCCCAGCATTTT. This translates into CATSRAGNQPQHF.

The table lists this clonotype with many counts. The chain has TRBV27 and TRBJ2-7; a weak D match, TRBD2 (5 bases). Trimming took off 7 bases at V and 2 bases at J, with 15 bases between the two ends. Germline V gene data show CDR1 as MNHEY and CDR2 as SMNVEV (reference sequence). The CDR3 covers 14 residues. CDR3 DNA sequence: TGTGCCAGCAAACTTGGAGGTGGCCCCTACGAGCAGTACTTC. Amino acids: CASKLGGGPYEQYF.

This clonotype was seen a few times. The V gene is TRBV5-1, the J gene TRBJ2-7; 14 nucleotides align to TRBD2. Germline V lookup: CDR1 SGHRS, CDR2 YFSETQ. The CDR3 runs to 15 residues. The V and J ends lost 4 bases and 5 bases, in that order; junction bases with no gene match: 5. The CDR3 DNA follows: TGCGCCAGCAGCGGGACTAGCGGGAGCACCAACGAGCAGTACTTC. Amino acids: CASSGTSGSTNEQYF.

The J gene is TRBJ2-5, the V gene TRBV9; perhaps D is TRBD1 or TRBD2 (5 bases each). The germline gives CDR1 SGDLS, CDR2 YYNGEE. V was trimmed by 3 bases and J by 5 bases, leaving 14 bases between them. The CDR3 is made up of 14 amino acids. The CDR3 bases are TGTGCCAGCAGCGCTGGGACCAACAGGGAGACCCAGTACTTC. This translates into CASSAGTNRETQYF.

In its sample, this clonotype was seen many times. This chain connects TRBV3-1 to TRBJ2-3, with TRBD2 identical over 7 bases. CDR3 length: 16 amino acids. The V gene end was trimmed by 5 bases and the J gene end by 0 bases; junction bases not matched to a gene: 8. Germline CDR1 reads LGHDT; CDR2 reads YNNKEL (reference sequence). The CDR3 spells CASSEPRGGSTDTQYF. CDR3 sequence (DNA): TGTGCCAGCAGCGAACCTAGGGGAGGGAGCACAGATACGCAGTATTTT.

The table lists this clonotype with a few counts. The CDR3: CASSYPPFSGGASDEQFF. DNA of the CDR3: TGTGCCAGCAGTTACCCCCCCTTTTCAGGGGGGGCTTCCGATGAGCAGTTCTTC. This rearrangement joins TRBV6-2 or TRBV6-3 to TRBJ2-1; perhaps D is TRBD1 or TRBD2 (7 bases each). The V end was cut by 2 bases, the J end by 8 bases, with 25 bases between. Germline values: CDR1 MNHEY, CDR2 SVGEGT. There are 18 residues in the CDR3.

This clonotype was found many times. CDR3 sequence: CASSLGGVEAFF. CDR3 DNA sequence: TGTGCCAGCAGTTTGGGGGGGGTTGAAGCTTTCTTT. The chain uses TRBV12-3 or TRBV12-4 and TRBJ1-1, with D perhaps TRBD1 (5 bases). This CDR3 is built from 12 residues. V lost 3 bases, J lost 7 bases, and 9 bases lay in between.

This clonotype appeared a few times. J is TRBJ2-1 and V is TRBV29-1; TRBD2 aligns across 11 bases. V shed 6 bases, J shed 6 bases, and the junction held 7 bases outside the gene matches. This CDR3 is 14 amino acids long. Per the germline V gene, CDR1 is SQVTM and CDR2 is ANQGSEA. CDR3 bases: TGCAGCGTCCTGCGGACTAGCGGGCGCAATGAGCAGTTCTTC. Its translation is CSVLRTSGRNEQFF.

The chain couples TRBV4-2 to TRBJ2-7; D uncertain. V was trimmed by 0 bases and J by 2 bases, leaving 11 bases between them. This CDR3 is 15 amino acids long. The germline V gene encodes CDR1 LGHNA and CDR2 YNFKEQ. CDR3 coding DNA: TGTGCCAGCAGCCAAGATCTGGAAATAGCCTACGAGCAGTACTTC. Translated, it gives CASSQDLEIAYEQYF.

This clonotype was detected many times. The chain is built from TRBV7-2 and TRBJ1-6; 9 positions match TRBD1. V lost 6 bases and J lost 9; bases outside the gene matches: 3. CDR3 size: 13 residues. CDR1 and CDR2 (germline): SGHTA, FQGNSA. The CDR3 DNA is TGTGCCAGCAGTGTGGACAGGGGTTCACCCCTCCACTTT. Translating gives CASSVDRGSPLHF.

The chain recombines TRBV11-2 with TRBJ2-3; D is unclear. CDR1 and CDR2 from the germline V gene are SGHAT and FQNNGV. This CDR3 spans 18 amino acids. V was cut by 1 base and J by 5 bases, with 22 bases left in between. Here the CDR3 reads CASSLGIISGPAGDTQYF. CDR3 coding DNA: TGTGCCAGCAGCTTAGGGATCATTTCCGGGCCAGCCGGAGATACGCAGTATTTT.

This clonotype was seen a few times. The chain uses TRBV29-1 and TRBJ2-5; TRBD1 aligns across 9 bases. This CDR3 is built from 13 residues. Germline-derived CDR1 and CDR2 are SQVTM and ANQGSEA. Germline trimming cut 3 bases from V and 5 bases from J; bases unmatched to any gene: 4. The CDR3 DNA is TGCAGCGTTGAGGGACAGGGTGGGGAGACCCAGTACTTC. Encoded protein: CSVEGQGGETQYF.

This CDR3 reads CASSYSGDQPQHF. The DNA of the CDR3 is TGTGCCAGCAGTTACTCGGGGGATCAGCCCCAGCATTTT. This chain uses TRBV6-2 or TRBV6-3 with TRBJ1-5; D might be TRBD1 (5 bases). Trimming removed 0 bases at V and 5 bases at J, with 5 bases between. The CDR3 is 13 amino acids. CDR1 is MNHEY and CDR2 is SVGEGT in the germline V gene.